The entry below gives a single TCR beta chain sequence along with its context. The data stem from a study of blood T cell repertoires in COVID-19. Looking at the study overall: Samples representing acute and convalescent COVID-19 were sourced from the United States, Italy and Spain. T cells, B-cell-depleted T cells, or PBMCs provided the cDNA or gDNA that served as material.

Per the germline V gene, CDR1 is GTSNPN and CDR2 is SVGIG (reference sequence). The CDR3 loop spans 12 amino acids. Deletions cut 2 bases from V and 5 bases from J, with 7 bases between. In the original analysis: Reference gene primer amplification gave estimated nucleated cell counts. Repertoires were generated with immunoSEQ multiplex PCR, while TCRdb's copy carries only in-frame clones and drops some. D and trimming come from the DNA, and the V and J calls and clone size come from that table. Found here are 50,000 or so clones, approximately 83% of them singletons; the top ten hold approximately 15%.

The sequenced sample was peripheral blood. The receptor comes from a man aged 35 to 55 with acute or convalescent COVID-19. V usage is TRBV30 and J usage is TRBJ2-1; TRBD1 is a possible D gene (6 bases). This CDR3 reads CAWSNRDNEQFF. The CDR3 region has the DNA TGTGCCTGGAGTAACAGGGACAATGAGCAGTTCTTC. The variable domain in full, with the rest retrieved from reference TRBV30 and TRBJ2-1, is SQTIHQWPATLVQPVGSPLSLECTVEGTSNPNLYWYRQAAGRGLQLLFYSVGIGQISSEVPQNLSASRPQDRQFILSSKKLLLSDSGFYLCAWSNRDNEQFFGPGTRLTVL.